Here is one TCR beta chain with its context. Method: immunoSEQ multiplex PCR; TCRdb's copy keeps in-frame clones and lacks some. The repertoire holds over 250,000 clones, approximately 82% seen once, with approximately 5% in the top ten. The data were obtained in a study of blood T cell repertoires in COVID-19. Residents of approximately 25 US areas, aged about 18 to 95 years, made up the participants. V lost 5 bases and J lost 5; bases outside the gene matches: 12. CDR1 is SGHAT, CDR2 FQNNGV, per germline. The CDR3 length is 16 residues. The chain joins TRBV11-2 to TRBJ1-3; TRBD1 aligns across 7 bases. Input material: PBMCs or T cells enriched from blood (not recorded which). The sequence came from a man aged 35 to 55 who had been exposed to COVID-19. DNA of the CDR3: TGTGCCAGCAGCGTCCCCTCGACAGGGTATCGAAACACCATATATTTT. Its translation is CASSVPSTGYRNTIYF.